Listed here are 23 T cell receptor beta chains from one sample, sequenced in a study of OX40 agonist ivuxolimab in advanced cancers. This table comes from immunoSEQ multiplex PCR, and its TCRdb copy is limited to in-frame clones, with some not included. The data show about 94,000 clones, with more than 75% seen just once and around 0.86% held by the top ten. The specimen comprised CD4+ or CD8+ T cells sorted from blood, sampled in a trial of the OX40 agonist ivuxolimab. The origin of the receptors is an adult with an advanced solid tumor such as melanoma, head and neck, liver or kidney cancer.

This chain connects TRBV9 to TRBJ2-3; TRBD2 matches 9 bases. Germline loops: CDR1 SGDLS, CDR2 YYNGEE. V was clipped by 0 bases and J by 5 bases; unmatched bases: 10. The CDR3 length is 17 residues. The CDR3 DNA follows: TGTGCCAGCAGCGTAGGAAGGGTAGCGGGAGTCGAAGATACGCAGTATTTT. It translates to CASSVGRVAGVEDTQYF.

The gene calls are TRBV6-6 and TRBJ2-3; weak D call: TRBD1 (6 bases). This CDR3 is 14 amino acids long. Looked up from germline, CDR1 is MNHNY and CDR2 is SVGAGI (reference sequence). The V end was cut by 6 bases, the J end by 5 bases, with 15 bases between. The chain's CDR3 is CASSLDRQGDTQYF. In DNA, the CDR3 is TGTGCCAGCAGCCTCGACAGGCAAGGAGATACGCAGTATTTT.

In regard to this clone: One end of the junction is discordant with germline, which a read error may explain. This chain links TRBV28 with TRBJ2-1; 7 bases agree with TRBD1. Germline CDR1 is MDHEN and CDR2 is SYDVKM. The CDR3 is made up of 12 amino acids. The CDR3 spells CASSRDRPLRVF. CDR3 DNA sequence: TGTGCCAGCAGCCGGGACAGACCACTACGGGTCTTC.

The chain combines TRBV11-3 with TRBJ1-1, with D maybe TRBD1 (6 bases). The ends were cut back, 5 bases at V and 0 bases at J, with 13 bases in the middle. The V gene's germline CDR1 is SGHNT and CDR2 YENEEA. CDR3 length: 15 residues. The DNA for the CDR3 is TGTGCCAGCAGCCCTCACCAGGGGATGAACACTGAAGCTTTCTTT. Translated: CASSPHQGMNTEAFF.

This chain's CDR3 is CASSLRGQDYGYTF. The DNA of the CDR3 is TGTGCCAGCAGTTTAAGGGGGCAGGACTATGGCTACACCTTC. The chain combines TRBV27 with TRBJ1-2, with 7 nucleotides matching TRBD1. Germline assignment: CDR1 MNHEY and CDR2 SMNVEV (reference sequence). The V gene end was trimmed by 2 bases and the J gene end by 3 bases; junction bases not matched to a gene: 3. The CDR3 is 14 amino acids.

This clone was observed a handful of times. The V call is TRBV29-1, the J call TRBJ1-1, with no clear D. This CDR3 is built from 13 residues. Germline V gene sequence: CDR1 SQVTM, CDR2 ANQGSEA. V was pared by 8 bases and J by 1 base, with 14 bases between. The CDR3: CSSLGPGNTEAFF. CDR3 sequence (DNA): TGCAGCTCTCTTGGGCCAGGGAACACTGAAGCTTTCTTT.

The CDR3 region has the DNA TGCGCCAGCAGCTTGTTATTAGATTATGGCTACACCTTC. This encodes CASSLLLDYGYTF. V usage is TRBV5-1 and J usage is TRBJ1-2, with D unresolved. Trimming took 1 base from V and 5 from J, leaving 9 bases between them. Germline CDR1 and CDR2: SGHRS and YFSETQ. The CDR3 has 13 amino acids.

About this clone itself: At the DNA level, this CDR3 is encoded by other sequences in the same sample as well. This chain connects TRBV5-6 to TRBJ1-2; 9 bases fit TRBD1. This CDR3 has 14 amino acids. The germline gives CDR1 SGHDT, CDR2 YYEEEE. J was trimmed by 5 bases and V by 4 bases; bases with no gene match: 6. The CDR3: CASSQGQGVYGYTF. The CDR3, as DNA: TGTGCCAGCAGCCAGGGACAGGGCGTTTATGGCTACACCTTC.

With regard to this clone: A junction end diverges from the germline sequence, so it may reflect a read error. The chain employs TRBV6-5 and TRBJ2-3, with D maybe TRBD2 (5 bases). CDR1 is MNHEY and CDR2 is SVGAGI in the germline V gene. The CDR3 sequence is 14 residues long. The CDR3 sequence: CASSYGASIDTQYF. The CDR3 nucleotides are TGTGCCAGCAGTTATGGCGCTAGCATAGATACGCAGTATTTT.

The rearrangement uses TRBV11-1 and TRBJ2-7; D is unclear. Trimming took off 3 bases at V and 0 bases at J, with 0 bases between the two ends. The CDR3 is made up of 11 amino acids. The V gene's germline CDR1 is SGHAT and CDR2 FQDESV (reference sequence). The CDR3 sequence is CASSFSYEQYF. CDR3 nucleotide sequence: TGTGCCAGCAGCTTCTCCTACGAGCAGTACTTC. Using reference TRBV11-1 and TRBJ2-7 for the parts outside the CDR3, the full variable domain is EAEVAQSPRYKITEKSQAVAFWCDPISGHATLYWYRQILGQGPELLVQFQDESVVDDSQLPKDRFSAERLKGVDSTLKIQPAELGDSAMYLCASSFSYEQYFGPGTRLTVT.

The chain carries TRBV9 and TRBJ2-1; 9 bases line up with TRBD2. This CDR3 contains 16 residues. Per the germline V gene, CDR1 is SGDLS and CDR2 is YYNGEE. After removal of 3 bases from V and 5 bases from J, the junction contained 9 bases not matched to a gene. In DNA, the CDR3 is TGTGCCAGCAGCGCGGGCCCGGGACTAGCCCACAATGAGCAGTTCTTC. Translation: CASSAGPGLAHNEQFF.

The chain combines TRBV30 with TRBJ1-1; D remains unclear. CDR3 length equals 14 residues. Germline CDR1 and CDR2: GTSNPN and SVGIG (reference sequence). V lost 5 bases to trimming and J lost 0 bases, with 13 bases between them. Written as DNA, the CDR3 is TGTGCCTGGCGCACCGGCCCGATGAACACTGAAGCTTTCTTT. This translates into CAWRTGPMNTEAFF.

This chain links TRBV7-2 with TRBJ1-6; TRBD1 is a possible D gene (6 bases). The CDR3 contains 15 residues. V dropped 1 base and J dropped 8 bases, with 12 bases sitting between them. Germline-derived CDR1 and CDR2 are SGHTA and FQGNSA. The CDR3 DNA follows: TGTGCCAGCAGCTTAGTTACAGGGCAATATTCACCCCTCCACTTT. This sequence encodes CASSLVTGQYSPLHF.

The rearrangement links TRBV25-1 to TRBJ2-7, with 8 positions matching TRBD2. Germline CDR1 and CDR2: MGHDK and SYGVNS. This CDR3 spans 18 amino acids. Trimming cost V 3 bases and J 5 bases; bases outside gene matches: 18. CDR3 protein: CASSERRPGRGGENEQYF. CDR3 nucleotide sequence: TGTGCCAGCAGTGAGCGTCGACCCGGACGGGGGGGGGAGAACGAGCAGTACTTC.

The count of this clone is one. The V call is TRBV7-2, the J call TRBJ1-1; D is unclear. The CDR3 has 14 amino acids. The V gene lost 1 base and the J gene lost 1 base, with 7 bases spanning the gap. Germline V gene lookup returns CDR1 SGHTA and CDR2 FQGNSA. Here the CDR3 DNA reads TGTGCCAGCAGCTTAGGGCAGGCGAACACTGAAGCTTTCTTT. Its protein is CASSLGQANTEAFF.

The chain joins TRBV7-2 to TRBJ2-5; tentative D call: TRBD1 (8 bases). Per the germline V gene, CDR1 is SGHTA and CDR2 is FQGNSA. The CDR3 is 16 residues long. The V end was cut by 3 bases, the J end by 5 bases, with 19 bases between. CDR3 in DNA: TGTGCCAGCAGCTTGGAGGCCGGACAGGGAGGGGAGACCCAGTACTTC. Its translation is CASSLEAGQGGETQYF. Looking up the rest from reference TRBV7-2 and TRBJ2-5 gives the full variable domain: GAGVSQSPSNKVTEKGKDVELRCDPISGHTALYWYRQSLGQGLEFLIYFQGNSAPDKSGLPSDRFSAERTGGSVSTLTIQRTQQEDSAVYLCASSLEAGQGGETQYFGPGTRLLVL.

The V gene is TRBV7-3, the J gene TRBJ2-3; 14 bases map to TRBD2. Unmatched junction bases numbered 2, after V lost 1 base and J lost 5 bases. The germline V gene has CDR1 SGHTA and CDR2 FQGTGA. The CDR3 totals 16 residues. The CDR3, as DNA: TGTGCCAGCAGCTTAAGGGGACTAGCGGGAGAAGATACGCAGTATTTT. This codes for CASSLRGLAGEDTQYF.

The table lists this clone with a few counts. In nucleotides, the CDR3 is TGTGCCAGCTCACCACCTTCCGTAGCCAAAAACATTCAGTACTTC. Translation: CASSPPSVAKNIQYF. V is TRBV18 and J is TRBJ2-4; no clear D. This CDR3 is built from 15 residues. The V end was cut by 0 bases, the J end by 0 bases, with 6 bases between. Per the germline V gene, CDR1 is KGHSH and CDR2 is LQKENI.

The rearrangement uses TRBV7-2 and TRBJ2-2; D ambiguous. This CDR3 spans 14 amino acids. V lost 1 base to trimming and J lost 6 bases, with 9 bases between them. Looked up from germline, CDR1 is SGHTA and CDR2 is FQGNSA. The CDR3 DNA reads TGTGCCAGCAGCTTAGGAGTTTGGGCCGGGGAGCTGTTTTTT. Its translation is CASSLGVWAGELFF.

This clone was observed once. This rearrangement joins TRBV5-1 to TRBJ2-3; 9 bases align to TRBD2. Trimming at V came to 4 bases and at J to 1 base, leaving 10 bases not matched to a gene. The CDR3 is made up of 17 amino acids. Per the germline V gene, CDR1 is SGHRS and CDR2 is YFSETQ. The CDR3 here is CASSLASSGIGTDTQYF. The CDR3 DNA is TGCGCCAGCAGCCTGGCCTCTAGCGGGATCGGCACAGATACGCAGTATTTT.

As regards this clone: Other DNA sequences in this specimen translate into the identical CDR3. This rearrangement joins TRBV7-9 to TRBJ2-3; D gene ambiguous. The CDR3 length is 12 residues. Looked up from germline, CDR1 is SEHNR and CDR2 is FQNEAQ (reference sequence). The V and J ends lost 5 bases and 3 bases respectively, with 6 bases between them. The CDR3 loop reads CASSPSTDTQYF. For the CDR3, the DNA is TGTGCCAGCAGCCCAAGTACAGATACGCAGTATTTT.

The chain is built from TRBV7-2 and TRBJ2-7; 9 bases are a match to TRBD1. The CDR3 has 14 amino acids. CDR1 SGHTA and CDR2 FQGNSA come from the germline V gene. V dropped 5 bases and J dropped 6; count of bases not matched to a gene: 8. Here the CDR3 reads CASSRQGVRGEQYF. CDR3 in DNA: TGTGCCAGCAGCCGACAGGGGGTACGCGGCGAGCAGTACTTC.

The gene calls are TRBV7-2 and TRBJ2-7; TRBD2 matches at 11 bases. CDR1 and CDR2 from the germline V gene are SGHTA and FQGNSA. The V gene end was trimmed by 3 bases and the J gene end by 4 bases; junction bases not matched to a gene: 8. The CDR3 length is 16 residues. DNA of the CDR3: TGTGCCAGCAGCTTCCCACTAGCGGGAGTCGGTTACGAGCAGTACTTC. This encodes CASSFPLAGVGYEQYF. The variable domain in full, with the rest retrieved from reference TRBV7-2 and TRBJ2-7, is GAGVSQSPSNKVTEKGKDVELRCDPISGHTALYWYRQSLGQGLEFLIYFQGNSAPDKSGLPSDRFSAERTGGSVSTLTIQRTQQEDSAVYLCASSFPLAGVGYEQYFGPGTRLTVT.